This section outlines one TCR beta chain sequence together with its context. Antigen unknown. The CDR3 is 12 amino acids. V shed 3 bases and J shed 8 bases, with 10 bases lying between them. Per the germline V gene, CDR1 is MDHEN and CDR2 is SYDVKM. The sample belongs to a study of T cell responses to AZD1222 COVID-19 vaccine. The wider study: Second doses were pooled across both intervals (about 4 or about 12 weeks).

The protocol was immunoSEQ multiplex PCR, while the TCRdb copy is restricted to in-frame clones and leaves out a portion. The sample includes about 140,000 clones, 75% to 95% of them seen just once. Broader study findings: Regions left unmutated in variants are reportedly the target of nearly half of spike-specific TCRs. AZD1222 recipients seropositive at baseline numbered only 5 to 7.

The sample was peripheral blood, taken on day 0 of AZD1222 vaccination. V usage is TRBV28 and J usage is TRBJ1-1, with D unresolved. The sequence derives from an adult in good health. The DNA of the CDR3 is TGTGCCAGCAGTTTCTCCCTCGGAGAAGCTTTCTTT. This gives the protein CASSFSLGEAFF.